The 8 T cell receptor beta chains below come from one sample, sequenced in a study of cytomegalovirus exposure and HLA in healthy donors. 13 Jbeta primers and 60 Vbeta primers were used for the PCR. Produced via immunoSEQ multiplex PCR; TCRdb's table is partial and in-frame only. The data show around 150,000 clones, more than 75% seen once. The sequenced material came from PBMCs. The receptor set was obtained from a girl under 18 in good health and CMV-seropositive.

V and J are TRBV18 and TRBJ2-7, with TRBD1 matching 10 bases. The germline CDR1 and CDR2 sequences are KGHSH and LQKENI. The length of the CDR3 is 13 residues. J lost 7 bases, V lost 6 bases, and 6 bases had no gene match. The CDR3: CASSPWDRGEQYF. The CDR3 DNA is TGTGCCAGCTCTCCTTGGGACAGGGGAGAGCAGTACTTC.

V gene TRBV11-2 combines with J gene TRBJ2-3, with 10 bases fitting TRBD2. This CDR3 is built from 17 residues. Germline CDR1 SGHAT, CDR2 FQNNGV. V gave up 5 bases and J gave up 5 bases; unmatched junction bases: 13. CDR3 sequence (DNA): TGTGCCAGCAGCCGACGCGGAGCGGGGGGGCCTGGAGATACGCAGTATTTT. The encoded protein is CASSRRGAGGPGDTQYF.

CDR3 sequence: CASSLLVNEQFF. CDR3 nucleotides: TGTGCCAGCAGCTTACTAGTGAATGAGCAGTTCTTC. V gene TRBV7-9 combines with J gene TRBJ2-1; no clear D gene. CDR1 is SEHNR, CDR2 FQNEAQ, per germline (reference sequence). Trimming took off 2 bases at V and 7 bases at J, with 6 bases between the two ends. CDR3 size: 12 residues.

The genes are TRBV9 and TRBJ2-2; TRBD2 aligns across 8 bases. Germline V gives CDR1 SGDLS, CDR2 YYNGEE. The V and J ends lost 0 bases and 4 bases, in that order; junction bases with no gene match: 2. This CDR3 has 15 amino acids. CDR3: CASSVVGLATGELFF. CDR3 bases: TGTGCCAGCAGCGTAGTTGGACTAGCCACCGGGGAGCTGTTTTTT.

The chain links TRBV11-3 to TRBJ1-1; D might be TRBD1 (6 bases). The ends were cut back, 3 bases at V and 0 bases at J, with 8 bases in the middle. The CDR3 consists of 14 residues. The V gene's germline CDR1 is SGHNT and CDR2 YENEEA. CDR3: CASSLDRLNTEAFF. The CDR3 bases are TGTGCCAGCAGCTTGGACAGACTGAACACTGAAGCTTTCTTT.

The V and J genes are TRBV6-5 and TRBJ2-7; D might be TRBD2 (7 bases). With 0 bases removed from V and 6 bases from J, the gap between germline ends came to 9 bases. This CDR3 is built from 13 residues. The germline V gene has CDR1 MNHEY and CDR2 SVGAGI. The chain's CDR3 is CASSYSRGGEQYF. The DNA of the CDR3 is TGTGCCAGCAGTTACTCGAGGGGGGGCGAGCAGTACTTC.

This clone has just a few counts. This rearrangement joins TRBV7-3 to TRBJ2-3; no reliable D call. The CDR3 loop spans 13 amino acids. CDR1 is SGHTA and CDR2 is FQGTGA in the germline V gene. Trimming left V 6 bases short and J 1 base short, with 8 bases between. In nucleotides, the CDR3 is TGTGCCAGCAGTGACTGGGGCACAGATACGCAGTATTTT. Translation gives CASSDWGTDTQYF. The whole variable domain, filled in from reference TRBV7-3 and TRBJ2-3, reads GAGVSQTPSNKVTEKGKYVELRCDPISGHTALYWYRQSLGQGPEFLIYFQGTGAADDSGLPNDRFFAVRPEGSVSTLKIQRTERGDSAVYLCASSDWGTDTQYFGPGTRLTVL.

The chain couples TRBV6-5 to TRBJ2-1, with D possibly matching TRBD1 (5 bases). Germline CDR1 MNHEY, CDR2 SVGAGI. The ends were cut back, 6 bases at V and 7 bases at J, with 10 bases in the middle. The CDR3 contains 12 residues. The CDR3 DNA sequence: TGTGCCAGCAGGCAAGGGGTGAATGAGCAGTTCTTC. Translated, it gives CASRQGVNEQFF.